The 20 T cell receptor beta chains reported below all come from one sample, sequenced in a study of Ad26.COV2.S vaccination and SARS-CoV-2 variants. Treatment here: 15 to 20 received Ad26.COV2.S at low or high dose, single or two shots; several received placebo; per-sample allocation not given. Samples analyzed were those drawn on day 63 after the first vaccine or placebo injection. The table came from immunoSEQ multiplex PCR; TCRdb's copy has only in-frame clones and leaves some out. The sample records about 480,000 clones, approximately 88% being singletons. The material sequenced was peripheral blood, taken in a trial of Ad26.COV2.S vaccine versus placebo. The receptors originated from a person aged 18 to 65 who received the Ad26.COV2.S COVID-19 vaccine or a placebo.

The gene calls are TRBV18 and TRBJ1-1; D not certain. The CDR3 has 14 amino acids. Trimming removed 0 bases at V and 1 base at J, with 6 bases between. Looked up from germline, CDR1 is KGHSH and CDR2 is LQKENI. The CDR3 DNA is TGTGCCAGCTCACCACCGGTCAGGAACACTGAAGCTTTCTTT. Its translation: CASSPPVRNTEAFF. Filled out from reference TRBV18 and TRBJ1-1, the complete variable domain reads NAGVMQNPRHLVRRRGQEARLRCSPMKGHSHVYWYRQLPEEGLKFMVYLQKENIIDESGMPKERFSAEFPKEGPSILRIQQVVRGDSAAYFCASSPPVRNTEAFFGQGTRLTVV.

The rearrangement uses TRBV9 and TRBJ2-1; maybe TRBD1 (5 bases). The germline V gene encodes CDR1 SGDLS and CDR2 YYNGEE. This CDR3 has 14 amino acids. The germline V and J ends were trimmed by 0 bases and 12 bases, with 16 bases remaining between them. Here the CDR3 DNA reads TGTGCCAGCAGCGTAGGACTGACAGAGTACGGGCAGTTCTTC. Protein: CASSVGLTEYGQFF.

The V and J genes are TRBV5-6 and TRBJ2-3, with 7 bases lining up with TRBD1. The CDR3 sequence is 16 residues long. In germline, CDR1 is SGHDT, CDR2 YYEEEE. The V gene end was trimmed by 4 bases and the J gene end by 0 bases; junction bases not matched to a gene: 8. In DNA form, the CDR3 reads TGTGCCAGCAGCCCGGTACCGGGACAGAGCACAGATACGCAGTATTTT. Translated, it gives CASSPVPGQSTDTQYF.

The chain couples TRBV2 to TRBJ2-1; weak D call: TRBD1 (5 bases). Germline CDR1 is SNHLY and CDR2 is FYNNEI. V gave up 0 bases and J gave up 2 bases, with 11 bases separating them. The CDR3 is made up of 16 amino acids. The CDR3: CASSEALGATYNEQFF. CDR3 DNA sequence: TGTGCCAGCAGTGAAGCTCTAGGGGCTACCTACAATGAGCAGTTCTTC.

This chain connects TRBV10-3 to TRBJ2-5; no reliable D call. Germline loops: CDR1 ENHRY, CDR2 SYGVKD. This CDR3 is built from 15 residues. Trimming stripped 4 bases from V and 0 bases from J, with 12 bases between. This CDR3 is CAISASARDQETQYF. As DNA, the CDR3 is TGTGCCATCAGTGCATCGGCTAGAGACCAAGAGACCCAGTACTTC.

This rearrangement joins TRBV20-1 to TRBJ2-7; D ambiguous. CDR1 and CDR2 (germline): DFQATT, SNEGSKA (reference sequence). This CDR3 region has 11 residues. Trimming removed 3 bases at V and 3 bases at J, with 6 bases between. This CDR3 is CSARGFYEQYF. CDR3 sequence (DNA): TGCAGTGCTAGGGGGTTCTACGAGCAGTACTTC.

The gene calls are TRBV7-9 and TRBJ2-5, with 10 positions matching TRBD1. The CDR3 is 15 amino acids. J lost 4 bases, V lost 4 bases, and 6 bases had no gene match. Germline loops: CDR1 SEHNR, CDR2 FQNEAQ (reference sequence). The CDR3 sequence: CASSSYRDRGETQYF. The CDR3, as DNA: TGTGCCAGCAGCTCCTACCGGGACAGGGGAGAGACCCAGTACTTC. Full variable domain (remainder filled in from reference TRBV7-9 and TRBJ2-5): DTGVSQNPRHKITKRGQNVTFRCDPISEHNRLYWYRQTLGQGPEFLTYFQNEAQLEKSRLLSDRFSAERPKGSFSTLEIQRTEQGDSAMYLCASSSYRDRGETQYFGPGTRLLVL.

This clone came up a few times. This chain links TRBV7-9 with TRBJ2-7, with D perhaps matching TRBD1 (5 bases). Trimming cost V 5 bases and J 3 bases, with 11 bases left between them. Germline V gene data show CDR1 as SEHNR and CDR2 as FQNEAQ (reference sequence). The CDR3 is 13 amino acids. CDR3 sequence (DNA): TGTGCCAGCAGCGCGTATCAGGGCTACGAGCAGTACTTC. Its translation is CASSAYQGYEQYF.

This clone was found once. V and J are TRBV27 and TRBJ2-3; D is unclear. Germline CDR1 is MNHEY and CDR2 is SMNVEV (reference sequence). Trimming removed 6 bases from V and 6 bases from J, with 19 bases in between. The CDR3 spans 15 residues. CDR3 in amino acids: CASSPLVSYGDTQYF. The DNA for the CDR3 is TGTGCCAGCAGCCCTCTAGTGTCCTACGGGGATACGCAGTATTTT.

This clone was seen just once. The chain combines TRBV29-1 with TRBJ1-6; TRBD1 aligns across 10 bases. CDR3 length: 13 amino acids. From germline, CDR1 is SQVTM and CDR2 ANQGSEA. The CDR3 DNA reads TGCAGGGGACAGGGGTCCTATAATTCACCCCTCCACTTT. Protein: CRGQGSYNSPLHF.

This clone was recorded only once. Other DNA variants within this sample encode the same CDR3. J is TRBJ1-1 and V is TRBV28, with a possible D match to TRBD1 (5 bases). Trimming pared 2 bases from V and 7 bases from J, leaving 8 bases between. The CDR3 consists of 12 residues. Germline V lookup: CDR1 MDHEN, CDR2 SYDVKM. For the CDR3, the DNA is TGTGCCAGCAGTTTAGGGCAGGGTGAAGCTTTCTTT. Protein product: CASSLGQGEAFF.

The J gene is TRBJ1-4, the V gene TRBV3-1 (or the pseudogene TRBV3-2); D unclear. V was cut by 2 bases and J by 5 bases, with 0 bases left in between. The CDR3 runs to 11 residues. The V gene's germline CDR1 is LGHDT and CDR2 YNNKEL (reference sequence). CDR3 DNA: TGTGCCAGCAGCCAAAATGAAAAACTGTTTTTT. This encodes CASSQNEKLFF.

V gene TRBV3-1 (or the pseudogene TRBV3-2) combines with J gene TRBJ2-2; 10 bases agree with TRBD2. The CDR3 consists of 17 residues. CDR1 is LGHDT and CDR2 is YNNKEL in the germline V gene (reference sequence). The trim removed 2 bases at V and 5 bases at J, leaving 8 bases unmatched. The CDR3 DNA is TGTGCCAGCAGCCAATACCACATTAGCGGGAGGACCGGGGAGCTGTTTTTT. Translated, it gives CASSQYHISGRTGELFF.

This rearrangement joins TRBV6-5 to TRBJ2-5; 10 bases line up with TRBD2. CDR1 and CDR2 from the germline V gene are MNHEY and SVGAGI. The ends lost 6 bases at V and 4 bases at J; junction bases unmatched: 8. The CDR3 runs 15 residues. DNA of the CDR3: TGTGCCAGCAGCTCGAGCGGGAGGGCCGGAGAGACCCAGTACTTC. It codes for CASSSSGRAGETQYF.

In DNA form, the CDR3 reads TGTGCCAGCAGCTTAGCGCCCGGGATGAGCACAGATACGCAGTATTTT. This translates into CASSLAPGMSTDTQYF. The J gene is TRBJ2-3, the V gene TRBV7-9; the D gene is possibly TRBD2 (5 bases). This CDR3 is 16 amino acids long. V lost 0 bases, J lost 0 bases, and 10 bases lay in between. Germline loops: CDR1 SEHNR, CDR2 FQNEAQ (reference sequence). The entire variable domain, with the rest obtained from reference TRBV7-9 and TRBJ2-3, is as follows: DTGVSQNPRHKITKRGQNVTFRCDPISEHNRLYWYRQTLGQGPEFLTYFQNEAQLEKSRLLSDRFSAERPKGSFSTLEIQRTEQGDSAMYLCASSLAPGMSTDTQYFGPGTRLTVL.

This chain uses TRBV14 with TRBJ1-2, with no clear D. V lost 0 bases and J lost 1, with 3 bases in between. The length of the CDR3 is 13 residues. Germline loops: CDR1 SGHDN, CDR2 FVKESK. The CDR3 DNA sequence: TGTGCCAGCAGCCAAGACCATAACTATGGCTACACCTTC. Encoded protein: CASSQDHNYGYTF.

This sequence joins TRBV19 and TRBJ2-7; 7 bases agree with TRBD1. V lost 5 bases and J lost 2; bases outside the gene matches: 12. The germline CDR1 and CDR2 sequences are LNHDA and SQIVND (reference sequence). This CDR3 has 16 amino acids. The CDR3 DNA reads TGTGCCAGTAGTTTCGGGACAGCCCCGGCGACCTACGAGCAGTACTTC. Protein sequence: CASSFGTAPATYEQYF.

The genes are TRBV19 and TRBJ2-1; either TRBD1 or TRBD2 may supply D (5 bases each). V dropped 5 bases and J dropped 8 bases, with 16 bases sitting between them. Germline lookup yields CDR1 LNHDA and CDR2 SQIVND (reference sequence). The CDR3 runs to 14 residues. Here the CDR3 DNA reads TGTGCCAGTAGTTCGGACGGGACGAGGGATGAGCAGTTCTTC. It is translated as CASSSDGTRDEQFF.

In its sample, this clone was seen once. This chain joins TRBV28 and TRBJ2-7, with D tentatively TRBD1 or TRBD2 (7 bases each). CDR3 length: 13 residues. Trimming shortened V by 10 bases and J by 8 bases, and 21 bases separated the two germline ends. Germline V gives CDR1 MDHEN, CDR2 SYDVKM. The CDR3, as DNA: TGTGCCACCCGACAGGGAGGGAGGTACAAGCAGTACTTC. The encoded protein is CATRQGGRYKQYF.

The V and J genes are TRBV4-3 and TRBJ2-3, with no clear D. V was trimmed by 4 bases and J by 2 bases, leaving 7 bases between them. Germline CDR1 and CDR2: LGHNA and YSLEER. The CDR3 has 13 amino acids. CDR3 nucleotides: TGCGCCAGCAGCCGGAGAAACACAGATACGCAGTATTTT. Its protein is CASSRRNTDTQYF.